A single T cell receptor beta chain is shown here with its context. For TCRbeta, the library was prepared with unique molecular identifiers. In TCRdb, the PCR reads were re-called with MiXCR into one record per CDR3 protein. Among approximately 270,000 distinct CDR3 sequences, nearly 10% were seen once, and the ten largest hold over 9%. Germline lookup yields CDR1 DFQATT and CDR2 SNEGSKA (reference sequence). Trimming stripped 2 bases from V and 7 bases from J, with 18 bases between. The CDR3 loop spans 16 amino acids. The sample originates from a study of T-cell reconstitution after alpha-beta-depleted transplantation in children.

The sequence was obtained from a human donor who donated a stem cell graft to a child with SCID. The specimen comprised PBMCs from the stem cell graft donor, sampled from the stem cell graft. This chain links TRBV20-1 with TRBJ1-6; D possibly corresponds to TRBD1 (5 bases). In DNA, the CDR3 is TGCAGTGCTAGACCCTCCGACAGAACAGGCAATTCACCCCTCCACTTT. Translated: CSARPSDRTGNSPLHF.